Listed below are T cell receptor beta chains from one sample, sequenced in a study of cytomegalovirus exposure and HLA in healthy donors. Only in-frame clones appear in the TCRdb table, and some are missing; sequencing was by immunoSEQ multiplex PCR. The sample lists about 140,000 clones, 73% occurring once. Sequenced input: PBMCs. These receptors all stem from a human donor in good health. Each CDR3 is given with its conserved first and last residue. Fields, in order: V gene, clone size, J gene, D gene, CDR3 protein, CDR3 DNA. A D gene is named only where the DNA matches it firmly. The size of a clone is reported for some rows only, either as once, few or many, or as a class for expanded clones.

TRBV13	NA	TRBJ2-1	NA	CASALGGSEQFF	TGTGCCAGCGCTTTAGGGGGTTCCGAGCAGTTCTTC
TRBV15	NA	TRBJ2-6	NA	CATSSMGGPTGANVLTF	TGTGCCACCAGCAGTATGGGAGGCCCCACTGGGGCCAACGTCCTGACTTTC
TRBV6-5	NA	TRBJ1-1	TRBD1	CASSDGQGWTEAFF	TGTGCCAGCAGTGACGGACAGGGATGGACTGAAGCTTTCTTT
TRBV18	once	TRBJ2-7	NA	CASSTTEGPFYEQYF	TGTGCCAGCTCCACCACCGAGGGTCCTTTCTACGAGCAGTACTTC
TRBV5-4	once	TRBJ1-1	NA	CASSLRGGNTEAFF	TGTGCCAGCAGCTTGCGGGGGGGGAACACTGAAGCTTTCTTT
TRBV7-7	few	TRBJ1-4	NA	CASSLEQGSELFF	TGTGCTAGCAGCTTAGAACAGGGATCCGAACTGTTTTTT
TRBV29-1	NA	TRBJ2-3	NA	CSVLVSGDTQYF	TGCAGCGTCCTAGTTTCCGGAGATACGCAGTATTTT
TRBV5-5	NA	TRBJ2-5	TRBD1	CASSLWGQGEETQYF	TGTGCCAGCAGCTTGTGGGGACAGGGGGAGGAGACCCAGTACTTC
TRBV27	NA	TRBJ2-2	NA	CASRQFDTGELFF	TGTGCCAGCAGGCAGTTTGACACCGGGGAGCTGTTTTTT
TRBV5-1	once	TRBJ1-4	TRBD1	CASSSRGRGKLFF	TGCGCCAGCAGTAGTAGGGGGCGCGGAAAACTGTTTTTT
TRBV5-4	once	TRBJ2-5	TRBD1	CASSPVPDRGLGGETQYF	TGTGCCAGCAGCCCAGTCCCGGACAGGGGGCTCGGGGGAGAGACCCAGTACTTC
TRBV18	NA	TRBJ2-3	NA	CASSARPRGDTQYF	TGTGCCAGCTCAGCAAGACCCCGCGGAGATACGCAGTATTTT
TRBV30	NA	TRBJ2-7	TRBD2	CAWSYPLAGRTYEQYF	TGTGCCTGGAGTTACCCTCTAGCGGGACGAACCTACGAGCAGTACTTC
TRBV5-1	NA	TRBJ2-5	TRBD2	CASTIAGVQETQYF	TGCGCCAGCACCATAGCGGGGGTCCAAGAGACCCAGTACTTC
TRBV2	once	TRBJ2-7	NA	CASSDRGDSSYEQYF	TGTGCCAGCAGTGACCGCGGGGACAGCTCCTACGAGCAGTACTTC
TRBV10-3	once	TRBJ1-3	TRBD1	CAISFTGGHGNTIYF	TGTGCCATCAGTTTTACAGGGGGTCATGGAAACACCATATATTTT
TRBV7-2	NA	TRBJ2-1	TRBD1	CASSPTGETYNEQFF	TGTGCCAGCAGCCCTACAGGGGAAACTTACAATGAGCAGTTCTTC
TRBV9	NA	TRBJ2-3	TRBD1	CASSQGQGDTDTQYF	TGTGCCAGCAGCCAGGGACAGGGGGACACAGATACGCAGTATTTT
TRBV4-1	NA	TRBJ2-1	TRBD2	CASSQGDSGNYEQFF	TGCGCCAGCAGCCAAGGGGATAGCGGGAACTATGAGCAGTTCTTC